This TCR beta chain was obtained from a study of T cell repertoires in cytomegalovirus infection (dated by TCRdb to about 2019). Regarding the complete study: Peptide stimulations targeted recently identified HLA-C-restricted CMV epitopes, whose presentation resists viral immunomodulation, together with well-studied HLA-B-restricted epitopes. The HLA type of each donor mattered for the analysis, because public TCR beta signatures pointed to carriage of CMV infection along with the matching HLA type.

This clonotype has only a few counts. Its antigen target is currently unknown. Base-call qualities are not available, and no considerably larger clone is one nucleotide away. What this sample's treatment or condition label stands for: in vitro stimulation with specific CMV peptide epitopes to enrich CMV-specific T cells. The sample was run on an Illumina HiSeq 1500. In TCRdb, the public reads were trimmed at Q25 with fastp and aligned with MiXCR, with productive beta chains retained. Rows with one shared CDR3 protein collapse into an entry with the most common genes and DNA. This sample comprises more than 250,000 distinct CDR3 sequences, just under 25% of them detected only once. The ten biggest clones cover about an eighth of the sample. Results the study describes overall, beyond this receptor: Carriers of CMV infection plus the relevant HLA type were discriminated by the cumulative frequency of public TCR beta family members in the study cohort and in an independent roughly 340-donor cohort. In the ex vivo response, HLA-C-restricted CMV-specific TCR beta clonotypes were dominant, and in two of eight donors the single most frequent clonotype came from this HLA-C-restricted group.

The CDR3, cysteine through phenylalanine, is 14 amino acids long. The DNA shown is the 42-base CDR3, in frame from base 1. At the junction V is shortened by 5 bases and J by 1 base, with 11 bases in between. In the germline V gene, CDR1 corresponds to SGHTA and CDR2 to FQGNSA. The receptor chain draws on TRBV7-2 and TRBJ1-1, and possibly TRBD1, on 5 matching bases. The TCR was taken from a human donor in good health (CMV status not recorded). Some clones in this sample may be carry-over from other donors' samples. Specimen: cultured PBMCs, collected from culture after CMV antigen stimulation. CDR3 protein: CASSRARENTEAFF. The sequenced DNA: TGTGCCAGCAGCCGCGCCAGGGAGAACACTGAAGCTTTCTTT. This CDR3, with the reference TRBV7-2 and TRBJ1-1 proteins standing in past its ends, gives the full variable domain GAGVSQSPSNKVTEKGKDVELRCDPISGHTALYWYRQSLGQGLEFLIYFQGNSAPDKSGLPSDRFSAERTGGSVSTLTIQRTQQEDSAVYLCASSRARENTEAFFGQGTRLTVV.